This T cell receptor (beta chain) was captured in a study of blood T cell repertoires in COVID-19. Profiling relied on immunoSEQ multiplex PCR, and the TCRdb table lists in-frame clones only, not all of them. The sample lists 250,000 to 350,000 clones, around 86% occurring once. Germline CDR1 reads KGHSH; CDR2 reads LQKENI. The CDR3 spans 16 residues. With 4 bases clipped from V and 5 bases from J, the junction kept 7 bases outside the gene matches. This clonotype was sampled from a woman in her forties or fifties with acute or convalescent COVID-19. The chain recombines TRBV18 with TRBJ1-4; 10 bases match TRBD1. Sequenced sample: peripheral blood. For the CDR3, the DNA is TGTGCCAGCTCACAGAGACAGGGGGCGGCCAATGAAAAACTGTTTTTT. Residues: CASSQRQGAANEKLFF.